One sample yielded the 18 T cell receptor beta chains listed below, sequenced in a study of molecular identifiers for immune sequencing clone quantification. TCRdb called the PCR reads again in MiXCR, with one record for every CDR3 protein. Among more than 450,000 distinct CDR3 sequences listed, over 20% were seen once. Sequencing was done on a sample of naive CD8+ T cells from blood, with Jurkat cell RNA spiked in. Subset described: FACS-sorted CD8+CD4-CCR7+CD45RA+ naive T cells. The source of these receptors is a human donor in good health. Some libraries in this study had Jurkat cell RNA spiked in.

This clonotype appeared a few times. A much more abundant neighbour one base away suggests this may be a read error. The V call is TRBV4-3, the J call TRBJ1-5; D is perhaps TRBD1 (5 bases). There are 14 residues in the CDR3. Germline lookup yields CDR1 LGHNA and CDR2 YSLEER. V was pared by 4 bases and J by 6 bases, with 13 bases between. Written as DNA, the CDR3 is TGCGCCAGCAGCCTACTGTCTGGGGGTCAGCCCCAGCATTTT. It encodes CASSLLSGGQPQHF.

This clonotype was counted between two and nine times. The V call is TRBV20-1, the J call TRBJ2-1; D is unclear. Germline CDR1 reads DFQATT; CDR2 reads SNEGSKA (reference sequence). V was trimmed by 3 bases and J by 9 bases, leaving 9 bases between them. The CDR3 length is 11 residues. This CDR3 is CSAREWAEQFF. CDR3 DNA: TGCAGTGCTAGGGAGTGGGCTGAGCAGTTCTTC.

The V gene is TRBV20-1, the J gene TRBJ2-7, with D possibly being TRBD1 (5 bases). The germline V gene encodes CDR1 DFQATT and CDR2 SNEGSKA (reference sequence). The CDR3 extends over 15 amino acids. V shed 4 bases and J shed 0 bases, with 16 bases lying between them. The CDR3 DNA reads TGCAGTGCTACGTCGGACAAGGATAGCTCCTACGAGCAGTACTTC. Protein: CSATSDKDSSYEQYF.

This clonotype came up many times. The J gene is TRBJ1-5, the V gene TRBV27; no definite D call. Trimming pared 3 bases from V and 4 bases from J, leaving 7 bases between. Germline V lookup: CDR1 MNHEY, CDR2 SMNVEV (reference sequence). The CDR3 has 13 residues. CDR3 region: CASSFSANQPQHF. As DNA, the CDR3 is TGTGCCAGCAGTTTCTCAGCGAATCAGCCCCAGCATTTT.

J is TRBJ2-3 and V is TRBV27; TRBD1 matches 9 bases. The ends lost 4 bases at V and 1 base at J; junction bases unmatched: 9. The germline gives CDR1 MNHEY, CDR2 SMNVEV (reference sequence). This CDR3 comprises 17 residues. This CDR3 is CASSYQTGGWGTDTQYF. CDR3 DNA: TGTGCCAGCAGTTACCAAACAGGGGGCTGGGGCACAGATACGCAGTATTTT.

This clonotype was observed a few times. V usage is TRBV5-1 and J usage is TRBJ2-7; D remains unclear. This CDR3 has 14 residues. Germline V lookup: CDR1 SGHRS, CDR2 YFSETQ. V dropped 4 bases and J dropped 4 bases, with 15 bases sitting between them. The CDR3 nucleotides read TGCGCCAGCAGCCCGGCGGCAGGTATGTACGAGCAGTACTTC. Protein sequence: CASSPAAGMYEQYF.

This clonotype has at least ten counts. The chain combines TRBV12-3 or TRBV12-4 with TRBJ2-7; 7 bases match TRBD1. The CDR3 covers 14 residues. J gave up 2 bases and V 6 bases, and 7 bases lay outside the gene matches. Here the CDR3 reads CASSSGTVTYEQYF. Here the CDR3 DNA reads TGTGCCAGCAGCTCCGGGACAGTAACCTACGAGCAGTACTTC.

This clonotype was detected many times. V and J are TRBV5-1 and TRBJ1-1, with 7 nucleotides matching TRBD1. The germline gives CDR1 SGHRS, CDR2 YFSETQ. This CDR3 has 13 amino acids. Germline trimming cut 2 bases from V and 8 bases from J; bases unmatched to any gene: 6. The CDR3 loop is CASSFTGTEEAFF. Here the CDR3 DNA reads TGCGCCAGCAGCTTCACCGGGACAGAAGAAGCTTTCTTT.

This chain's CDR3 is CASRARGEPYNEQFF. The CDR3 DNA reads as TGTGCCAGCAGGGCGAGGGGGGAACCTTACAATGAGCAGTTCTTC. The chain uses TRBV11-2 and TRBJ2-1; D tentatively fits TRBD1 or TRBD2 (6 bases each). V lost 6 bases and J 4 bases, leaving 16 bases between the germline ends. This CDR3 comprises 15 residues. Germline V gene data show CDR1 as SGHAT and CDR2 as FQNNGV.

The CDR3 is CATSRAVRGLGETQYF. In DNA, the CDR3 is TGTGCCACCAGCAGAGCAGTTAGAGGGTTGGGGGAGACCCAGTACTTC. J is TRBJ2-5 and V is TRBV15, with D possibly matching TRBD2 (5 bases). Germline CDR1 reads LNHNV; CDR2 reads YYDKDF (reference sequence). Trimming removed 1 base from V and 5 bases from J, with 17 bases in between. The CDR3 is made up of 16 amino acids.

With respect to this clonotype: A read error is possible here, since a much larger clone lies one base away. V gene TRBV5-6 combines with J gene TRBJ2-3; possibly TRBD2 for D (6 bases). CDR3 length: 15 residues. Germline-derived CDR1 and CDR2 are SGHDT and YYEEEE. CDR3 sequence: CAGSARGGVGDTQYF. CDR3 DNA sequence: TGTGCCGGCAGTGCGAGGGGCGGGGTTGGAGATACGCAGTATTTT.

V usage is TRBV19 and J usage is TRBJ2-7, with 9 bases fitting TRBD1. With 5 bases clipped from V and 3 bases from J, the junction kept 8 bases outside the gene matches. CDR1 is LNHDA and CDR2 is SQIVND in the germline V gene (reference sequence). CDR3 length equals 15 residues. The CDR3 sequence is CASSSGTGGGYEQYF. The CDR3 DNA reads as TGTGCCAGTAGTTCGGGAACAGGGGGCGGCTACGAGCAGTACTTC.

On this clonotype: Since a much larger clone is just one base distant, this may be a read error. The V and J genes are TRBV7-9 and TRBJ2-2; D might be TRBD1 (6 bases). This CDR3 is built from 15 residues. The germline gives CDR1 SEHNR, CDR2 FQNEAQ (reference sequence). The CDR3 region is CASRSGTLNTGELSF. The CDR3 DNA follows: TGTGCCAGCAGATCCGGGACACTCAACACCGGGGAGCTGTCTTTT.

There are many counts of this clonotype. The CDR3 coding sequence is TGTGCCAGGGACTCGGACAGGACGAACACTGAAGCTTTCTTT. It translates to CARDSDRTNTEAFF. The chain is built from TRBV2 and TRBJ1-1; 7 bases are a match to TRBD1. V gave up 9 bases and J gave up 1 base; unmatched junction bases: 8. Germline assignment: CDR1 SNHLY and CDR2 FYNNEI. The CDR3 has 14 amino acids.

The V and J genes are TRBV28 and TRBJ2-7; 10 bases are shared with TRBD2. In germline, CDR1 is MDHEN, CDR2 SYDVKM. Germline trimming cut 1 base from V and 6 bases from J; bases unmatched to any gene: 9. This CDR3 is 16 amino acids long. For the CDR3, the DNA is TGTGCCAGCAGTTTATTTCTAGCGGGAGTCAATGGCGAGCAGTACTTC. As protein: CASSLFLAGVNGEQYF.

This clonotype was counted between two and nine times. This rearrangement joins TRBV29-1 to TRBJ2-7; a possible D gene is TRBD1 (5 bases). Germline assignment: CDR1 SQVTM and CDR2 ANQGSEA. The V and J ends lost 3 bases and 3 bases respectively, with 18 bases between them. The CDR3 extends over 15 amino acids. The CDR3 nucleotides are TGCAGCGTTGAGGTATTGGATAGGGGCGGCTACGAGCAGTACTTC. It translates to CSVEVLDRGGYEQYF.

This sequence joins TRBV19 and TRBJ2-2; D possibly corresponds to TRBD2 (6 bases). The CDR3 length is 15 residues. The germline V gene has CDR1 LNHDA and CDR2 SQIVND (reference sequence). V lost 8 bases and J lost 0, with 13 bases in between. The CDR3 region has the DNA TGTGCCAGTGAGGAGGGGCAGGCGAACACCGGGGAGCTGTTTTTT. Its translation is CASEEGQANTGELFF.

This clonotype was observed at least ten times. The chain is built from TRBV6-5 and TRBJ2-7, with 12 bases fitting TRBD1. CDR3 size: 14 residues. V lost 6 bases and J lost 5; bases outside the gene matches: 5. Germline V lookup: CDR1 MNHEY, CDR2 SVGAGI. The CDR3 loop reads CASSGTGGVHEQYF. Written as DNA, the CDR3 is TGTGCCAGCAGCGGGACAGGGGGCGTCCACGAGCAGTACTTC.